The 28 T cell receptor beta chains given below trace back to one sample, sequenced in a study of PD-1 blockade in classical Hodgkin lymphoma. Each patient relapsed following autologous stem cell transplantation, and prior brentuximab vedotin exposure differed. Produced via immunoSEQ multiplex PCR; TCRdb's table is partial and in-frame only. In the table there are about 16,000 clones, roughly 69% of which are singletons. Sample: peripheral blood mononuclear cells (PBMCs), taken at baseline. All receptors come from a human donor with classical Hodgkin lymphoma.

This clone is medium-sized by share. The genes are TRBV7-6 and TRBJ2-5, with unresolved D. V was trimmed by 4 bases and J by 5 bases, leaving 23 bases between them. Germline-derived CDR1 and CDR2 are SGHVS and FNYEAQ. CDR3 length equals 17 residues. The CDR3 nucleotides are TGTGCCAGCAGCTCCATACCGGACCTGGCCCCGCTGGAGACCCAGTACTTC. Its protein is CASSSIPDLAPLETQYF.

This clone has more than one count but fewer than ten. The gene calls are TRBV15 and TRBJ1-4; 9 nucleotides agree with TRBD1. This CDR3 comprises 16 residues. Germline V gene lookup returns CDR1 LNHNV and CDR2 YYDKDF (reference sequence). Losses at the gene ends were 2 bases for V and 8 bases for J; bases not matched to a gene: 9. CDR3 residues: CATSRSRDRVSEKLFF. Here the CDR3 DNA reads TGTGCCACCAGCAGATCCCGGGACAGGGTATCGGAAAAACTGTTTTTT.

The CDR3 protein is CASSQGLGNTIYF. CDR3 in DNA: TGTGCCAGCAGCCAAGGTCTTGGAAACACCATATATTTT. This sequence joins TRBV14 and TRBJ1-3; D is uncertain. With 1 base removed from V and 3 bases from J, the gap between germline ends came to 4 bases. Germline-derived CDR1 and CDR2 are SGHDN and FVKESK. CDR3 length equals 13 residues.

The V call is TRBV7-6, the J call TRBJ2-1; D might be TRBD1 or TRBD2, each matching 6 bases. Germline V gene sequence: CDR1 SGHVS, CDR2 FNYEAQ. The CDR3 runs to 13 residues. Between the trimmed V and J ends, which lost 2 bases and 10 bases, there was a span of 12 bases. The DNA of the CDR3 is TGTGCCAGCAGCTTAAGGGGGGCGAGGGAGCAGTTCTTC. Translating it yields CASSLRGAREQFF.

CDR3: CATSATAYNEQFF. CDR3 DNA sequence: TGTGCCACCAGCGCGACAGCCTACAATGAGCAGTTCTTC. V is TRBV15 and J is TRBJ2-1; tentatively, D is TRBD1 (5 bases). V lost 5 bases, J lost 2 bases, and 7 bases lay in between. This CDR3 contains 13 residues. CDR1 and CDR2 from the germline V gene are LNHNV and YYDKDF (reference sequence).

This chain joins TRBV5-4 and TRBJ2-5, with TRBD1 matching 7 bases. CDR1 is SGHNT and CDR2 is YYREEE in the germline V gene (reference sequence). The CDR3 runs to 18 residues. Unmatched junction bases numbered 16, after V lost 4 bases and J lost 1 base. The CDR3 nucleotides are TGTGCCAGCAGCCTCCCCCTCGGGCAGGGGGTCCCCCAAGAGACCCAGTACTTC. Translated: CASSLPLGQGVPQETQYF.

The chain is built from TRBV28 and TRBJ2-7; TRBD2 matches at 10 bases. Germline assignment: CDR1 MDHEN and CDR2 SYDVKM. The V gene end was trimmed by 7 bases and the J gene end by 3 bases; junction bases not matched to a gene: 21. There are 19 residues in the CDR3. DNA of the CDR3: TGTGCCAGCACCGCCCTTGCCCCCTGGCTAGCGGGAGCAGACTACGAGCAGTACTTC. Protein product: CASTALAPWLAGADYEQYF. Filled out from reference TRBV28 and TRBJ2-7, the complete variable domain reads DVKVTQSSRYLVKRTGEKVFLECVQDMDHENMFWYRQDPGLGLRLIYFSYDVKMKEKGDIPEGYSVSREKKERFSLILESASTNQTSMYLCASTALAPWLAGADYEQYFGPGTRLTVT.

The V gene is TRBV29-1, the J gene TRBJ2-3; D is possibly TRBD1 or TRBD2 (6 bases each). The CDR3 consists of 11 residues. Trimming removed 7 bases from V and 10 bases from J, with 15 bases in between. Germline values: CDR1 SQVTM, CDR2 ANQGSEA. CDR3 nucleotide sequence: TGCAGCGCCCAAGGGGGGACGCCGCAGTATTTT. It encodes CSAQGGTPQYF.

This clone was recorded a few times. The gene calls are TRBV12-5 and TRBJ2-5; D is perhaps TRBD1 (5 bases). V was pared by 5 bases and J by 2 bases, with 18 bases between. CDR3 length: 16 residues. Germline V CDR1 and CDR2: LGHNT, FRNRAP. The CDR3 sequence: CASGIGRVWGQETQYF. The CDR3 bases are TGTGCTAGTGGTATTGGCAGGGTATGGGGACAAGAGACCCAGTACTTC.

This clone has only a few counts. The V gene is TRBV5-4, the J gene TRBJ2-1, with 11 bases fitting TRBD2. The V segment lost 1 base and the J segment 5 bases; nucleotides outside the gene matches: 2. The CDR3 sequence is 15 residues long. The germline V gene has CDR1 SGHNT and CDR2 YYREEE (reference sequence). The CDR3 nucleotides read TGTGCCAGCAGCTTGCCGACTAGCGGGAACAATGAGCAGTTCTTC. It specifies CASSLPTSGNNEQFF.

The V call is TRBV19, the J call TRBJ1-1; TRBD1 is a possible D gene (5 bases). Trimming pared 5 bases from V and 1 base from J, leaving 14 bases between. The CDR3 extends over 15 amino acids. CDR1 LNHDA and CDR2 SQIVND come from the germline V gene (reference sequence). CDR3 sequence reads: CASSPGPAKNTEAFF. CDR3 DNA: TGTGCCAGTAGTCCAGGGCCCGCGAAGAACACTGAAGCTTTCTTT. The whole variable domain, remainder taken from reference TRBV19 and TRBJ1-1, is DGGITQSPKYLFRKEGQNVTLSCEQNLNHDAMYWYRQDPGQGLRLIYYSQIVNDFQKGDIAEGYSVSREKKESFPLTVTSAQKNPTAFYLCASSPGPAKNTEAFFGQGTRLTVV.

The J gene is TRBJ1-2, the V gene TRBV19; D is uncertain. The CDR3 has 13 amino acids. V lost 6 bases, J lost 7 bases, and 15 bases lay in between. CDR1 and CDR2 from the germline V gene are LNHDA and SQIVND (reference sequence). CDR3 sequence (DNA): TGTGCCAGTAGCCCCGTAACTCCTGGTGGCTACACCTTC. Translated: CASSPVTPGGYTF.

This clone was counted between two and nine times. The genes are TRBV14 and TRBJ2-1; 9 positions match TRBD2. With 6 bases clipped from V and 4 bases from J, the junction kept 1 base outside the gene matches. Germline assignment: CDR1 SGHDN and CDR2 FVKESK. CDR3 length: 13 residues. This CDR3 reads CASRTSGYNEQFF. For the CDR3, the DNA is TGTGCCAGCAGGACTAGCGGATACAATGAGCAGTTCTTC.

The V call is TRBV5-5, the J call TRBJ1-5; TRBD1 might be the D (5 bases). This CDR3 spans 16 amino acids. Germline loops: CDR1 SGHKS, CDR2 YYEKEE (reference sequence). V was clipped by 4 bases and J by 4 bases, with 18 bases between them. The CDR3 spells CASSPSPWGGNQPQHF. In DNA form, the CDR3 reads TGTGCCAGCAGCCCATCCCCCTGGGGCGGTAATCAGCCCCAGCATTTT. Filled out from reference TRBV5-5 and TRBJ1-5, the complete variable domain reads DAGVTQSPTHLIKTRGQQVTLRCSPISGHKSVSWYQQVLGQGPQFIFQYYEKEERGRGNFPDRFSARQFPNYSSELNVNALLLGDSALYLCASSPSPWGGNQPQHFGDGTRLSIL.

The J gene is TRBJ2-7, the V gene TRBV5-6; no clear D gene. Germline values: CDR1 SGHDT, CDR2 YYEEEE. This CDR3 has 13 residues. Trimming shortened V by 4 bases and J by 6 bases, and 14 bases separated the two germline ends. The CDR3 DNA reads as TGTGCCAGCAGCCCTGCCGAATTTGGCGAGCAGTACTTC. Protein sequence: CASSPAEFGEQYF. Together with reference TRBV5-6 and TRBJ2-7, the CDR3 gives the full variable domain: DAGVTQSPTHLIKTRGQQVTLRCSPKSGHDTVSWYQQALGQGPQFIFQYYEEEERQRGNFPDRFSGHQFPNYSSELNVNALLLGDSALYLCASSPAEFGEQYFGPGTRLTVT.

V gene TRBV19 combines with J gene TRBJ2-7, with TRBD1 identical over 7 bases. V trimming: 3 bases; J trimming: 3 bases; junction bases outside the gene matches: 5. CDR3 length equals 14 residues. The germline V gene has CDR1 LNHDA and CDR2 SQIVND (reference sequence). The CDR3 DNA follows: TGTGCCAGTAGTATCCCCGGACAGGACTACGAGCAGTACTTC. It is translated as CASSIPGQDYEQYF.

The J gene is TRBJ1-1, the V gene TRBV4-1, with TRBD1 matching over 10 bases. This CDR3 region has 16 residues. The trim removed 4 bases at V and 3 bases at J, leaving 8 bases unmatched. CDR1 and CDR2 (germline): MGHRA, YSYEKL. CDR3 DNA sequence: TGCGCCAGCAGCCGCGAGACAGGGGGCGTTTACACTGAAGCTTTCTTT. This sequence encodes CASSRETGGVYTEAFF.

This chain uses TRBV15 with TRBJ2-3; 10 bases map to TRBD1. V shed 1 base and J 5 bases; nucleotides not matched to a gene: 6. Germline CDR1 LNHNV, CDR2 YYDKDF (reference sequence). The CDR3 is made up of 16 amino acids. The CDR3 is CATSRVATGGQDTQYF. For the CDR3, the DNA is TGTGCCACCAGCAGAGTAGCGACAGGGGGCCAAGATACGCAGTATTTT.

The chain employs TRBV28 and TRBJ2-7, with 8 bases that match TRBD1. CDR3 length: 12 amino acids. Germline values: CDR1 MDHEN, CDR2 SYDVKM. J lost 4 bases, V lost 6 bases, and 2 bases had no gene match. The CDR3 reads CASRQGVYEQYF. As DNA, the CDR3 is TGTGCCAGCAGACAGGGGGTTTACGAGCAGTACTTC.

The rearrangement links TRBV18 to TRBJ2-7, with D unclear. The germline gives CDR1 KGHSH, CDR2 LQKENI. The CDR3 spans 12 residues. V was shortened by 3 bases and J by 7 bases, with 10 bases between the two germline ends. The CDR3 DNA is TGTGCCAGCTCACCCCTTTCTAGGGAGCAGTACTTC. This gives the protein CASSPLSREQYF.

The chain is built from TRBV15 and TRBJ2-5; no firm D call. This CDR3 region has 14 residues. V lost 0 bases and J lost 4, with 9 bases in between. The germline CDR1 and CDR2 sequences are LNHNV and YYDKDF (reference sequence). DNA of the CDR3: TGTGCCACCAGCAGAGATTACCCTGCAGAGACCCAGTACTTC. Translating gives CATSRDYPAETQYF.

The CDR3 sequence is CASSLQGITGNTIYF. CDR3 in DNA: TGTGCCAGCAGTCTCCAGGGGATTACTGGAAACACCATATATTTT. V usage is TRBV27 and J usage is TRBJ1-3; weak D call: TRBD1 (6 bases). Germline V gene lookup returns CDR1 MNHEY and CDR2 SMNVEV (reference sequence). V shed 5 bases and J shed 2 bases, with 13 bases lying between them. The CDR3 totals 15 residues.

The V call is TRBV27, the J call TRBJ1-1; D is possibly TRBD1 (5 bases). The germline V gene encodes CDR1 MNHEY and CDR2 SMNVEV (reference sequence). The CDR3 runs to 14 residues. Trimming took off 6 bases at V and 6 bases at J, with 17 bases between the two ends. The CDR3 reads CASSPTSGAAEAFF. In DNA, the CDR3 is TGTGCCAGCAGCCCAACCTCTGGGGCAGCTGAAGCTTTCTTT.

This sequence joins TRBV5-1 and TRBJ2-5; 7 positions match TRBD2. The CDR3 length is 14 residues. Per the germline V gene, CDR1 is SGHRS and CDR2 is YFSETQ. The V and J ends lost 4 bases and 5 bases, in that order; junction bases with no gene match: 8. CDR3 protein: CASSRAGREETQYF. The CDR3 nucleotides are TGCGCCAGCAGCCGGGCGGGGAGGGAGGAGACCCAGTACTTC. The full variable domain, with the rest looked up from reference TRBV5-1 and TRBJ2-5, is KAGVTQTPRYLIKTRGQQVTLSCSPISGHRSVSWYQQTPGQGLQFLFEYFSETQRNKGNFPGRFSGRQFSNSRSEMNVSTLELGDSALYLCASSRAGREETQYFGPGTRLLVL.

A note on this clone: The junction and the germline gene differ at one end; a read error may be behind it. This chain joins TRBV5-1 and TRBJ1-2; TRBD1 matches at 8 bases. The CDR3 has 13 residues. Per germline, CDR1 SGHRS and CDR2 YFSETQ. CDR3 in amino acids: CASSLGQASGYTF. In DNA form, the CDR3 reads TGTGCCAGCAGCTTGGGACAGGCCTCTGGCTACACCTTC.

The count of this clone is one. J is TRBJ2-4 and V is TRBV6-1; D might be TRBD1 (5 bases). V lost 1 base and J 2 bases, leaving 6 bases between the germline ends. The CDR3 is 14 amino acids. The germline CDR1 and CDR2 sequences are MNHNS and SASEGT. The CDR3 reads CASSEGTTKNIQYF. The CDR3 nucleotides are TGTGCCAGCAGTGAAGGGACAACCAAAAACATTCAGTACTTC.

This chain uses TRBV7-2 with TRBJ2-5; D is possibly TRBD2 (6 bases). Germline assignment: CDR1 SGHTA and CDR2 FQGNSA. This CDR3 region has 17 residues. V lost 2 bases, J lost 1 base, and 17 bases lay in between. The CDR3 region has the DNA TGTGCCAGCAGCTTATTAATAGCGGCCACCCCCCAAGAGACCCAGTACTTC. Encoded protein: CASSLLIAATPQETQYF.

This clone showed up just a few times. The J gene is TRBJ2-3, the V gene TRBV5-6; D may correspond to TRBD1 or TRBD2 (5 bases each). V was cut by 2 bases and J by 2 bases, with 9 bases left in between. In germline, CDR1 is SGHDT, CDR2 YYEEEE. The CDR3 loop spans 14 amino acids. The CDR3 nucleotides are TGTGCCAGCAGCTTTATCGGGGCCACAGATACGCAGTATTTT. It is translated as CASSFIGATDTQYF.